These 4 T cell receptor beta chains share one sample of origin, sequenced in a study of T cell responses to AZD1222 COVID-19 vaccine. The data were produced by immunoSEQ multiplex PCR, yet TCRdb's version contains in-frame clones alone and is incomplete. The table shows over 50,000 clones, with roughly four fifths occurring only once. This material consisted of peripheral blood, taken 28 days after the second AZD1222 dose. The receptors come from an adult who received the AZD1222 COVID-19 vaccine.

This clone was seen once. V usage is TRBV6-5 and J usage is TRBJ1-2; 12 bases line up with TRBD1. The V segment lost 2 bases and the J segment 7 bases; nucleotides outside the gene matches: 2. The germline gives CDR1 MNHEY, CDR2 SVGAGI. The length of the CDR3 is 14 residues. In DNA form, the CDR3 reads TGTGCCAGCAGTTACAGGGACAGGGGGCCTGGCTACACCTTC. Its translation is CASSYRDRGPGYTF.

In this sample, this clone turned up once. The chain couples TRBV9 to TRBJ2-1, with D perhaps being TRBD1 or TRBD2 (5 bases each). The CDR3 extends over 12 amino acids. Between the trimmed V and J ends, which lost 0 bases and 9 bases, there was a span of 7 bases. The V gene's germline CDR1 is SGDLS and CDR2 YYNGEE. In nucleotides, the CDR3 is TGTGCCAGCAGCGTAGTAGGGACTGAGCAGTTCTTC. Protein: CASSVVGTEQFF.

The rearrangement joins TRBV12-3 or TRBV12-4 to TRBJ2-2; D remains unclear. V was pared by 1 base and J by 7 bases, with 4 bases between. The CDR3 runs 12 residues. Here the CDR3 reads CASSLGDGELFF. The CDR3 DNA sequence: TGTGCCAGCAGTTTAGGAGACGGGGAGCTGTTTTTT.

CDR3 amino acids: CASSLPRGAQYF. CDR3 in DNA: TGTGCCAGCAGTCTCCCCCGAGGGGCCCAGTACTTC. The V call is TRBV28, the J call TRBJ2-7; D is possibly TRBD1 or TRBD2 (5 bases each). CDR1 and CDR2 from the germline V gene are MDHEN and SYDVKM. V dropped 5 bases and J dropped 10 bases, with 15 bases sitting between them. The CDR3 runs to 12 residues.